This T cell receptor beta chain was sequenced in a study of T cell repertoires in cytomegalovirus infection. The germline V and J ends were trimmed by 10 bases and 4 bases, with 13 bases remaining between them. CDR3 length: 12 amino acids. Germline V gene lookup returns CDR1 SEHNR and CDR2 FQNEAQ (reference sequence). Via MiXCR, TCRdb re-called the reads, giving one row per CDR3 protein. This table holds about 100,000 distinct CDR3 sequences, about 15% found once. The sequenced sample consisted of PBMCs. The chain links TRBV7-9 to TRBJ1-2, with TRBD1 as a possible D gene (5 bases). The clonotype was recovered from a human donor in good health (CMV status not recorded). Some clones in this sample may be carry-over from other donors' samples. Written as DNA, the CDR3 is TGTGCCACCGGGGCCGACACCTATGGCTACACCTTC. It translates to CATGADTYGYTF. Drawing the rest from reference TRBV7-9 and TRBJ1-2, the complete variable domain is DTGVSQNPRHKITKRGQNVTFRCDPISEHNRLYWYRQTLGQGPEFLTYFQNEAQLEKSRLLSDRFSAERPKGSFSTLEIQRTEQGDSAMYLCATGADTYGYTFGSGTRLTVV.